Presented here are 14 T cell receptor beta chains from one specimen sequenced in a study of immune evolution from preneoplasia to lung adenocarcinoma. Repertoires were generated with immunoSEQ multiplex PCR, while TCRdb's copy carries only in-frame clones and drops some. The sample yields roughly 2,800 clones, around 90% seen once. Sequencing used FFPE adjacent normal lung tissue. The receptor set was obtained from a person between 65 and 79 years old with lung adenocarcinoma.

The rearrangement links TRBV7-3 to TRBJ2-5, with D perhaps matching TRBD1 or TRBD2 (5 bases each). The V gene lost 5 bases and the J gene lost 5 bases, with 18 bases spanning the gap. The germline V gene encodes CDR1 SGHTA and CDR2 FQGTGA. The CDR3 covers 15 residues. CDR3 DNA: TGTGCCAGCAGCCCGACCGGGGCAAACGGGGAGACCCAGTACTTC. This encodes CASSPTGANGETQYF.

V and J are TRBV5-4 and TRBJ1-2; no firm D call. V was pared by 9 bases and J by 4 bases, with 13 bases between. This CDR3 is 12 amino acids long. Per germline, CDR1 SGHNT and CDR2 YYREEE (reference sequence). CDR3 protein: CAIPGKTYGYTF. The CDR3 DNA sequence: TGTGCCATACCAGGAAAGACCTATGGCTACACCTTC.

Only one count was recorded for this clone. The chain uses TRBV6-1 and TRBJ2-2, with D unclear. Germline V gene lookup returns CDR1 MNHNS and CDR2 SASEGT. The CDR3 has 13 residues. V was cut by 5 bases and J by 6 bases, with 10 bases left in between. CDR3 DNA: TGTGCCAGCAGTTCTACACGGTCCGGGGAGCTGTTTTTT. This translates into CASSSTRSGELFF.

This clone showed up just a few times. This chain connects TRBV7-2 to TRBJ1-1, with TRBD1 matching 8 bases. The length of the CDR3 is 15 residues. CDR1 is SGHTA and CDR2 is FQGNSA in the germline V gene. With V trimmed by 8 bases and J by 1 base, 9 bases remained unmatched. The CDR3 loop is CASRPRQGPNTEAFF. The CDR3 DNA is TGTGCCAGCCGACCACGACAGGGGCCGAACACTGAAGCTTTCTTT.

The chain uses TRBV12-5 and TRBJ2-6, with D perhaps matching TRBD1 (5 bases). Trimming left V 5 bases short and J 5 bases short, with 22 bases between. This CDR3 contains 18 residues. CDR1 and CDR2 (germline): LGHNT, FRNRAP. CDR3 coding DNA: TGTGCTAGTGGTCAACACTGTGCAGGACAAAGTCGGGCCAACGTCCTGACTTTC. Protein: CASGQHCAGQSRANVLTF.

The chain combines TRBV6-5 with TRBJ2-1; no clear D. The CDR3 extends over 14 amino acids. Looked up from germline, CDR1 is MNHEY and CDR2 is SVGAGI. The V end lost 6 bases, the J end lost 8 bases, and 17 bases lay between the germline ends. The CDR3 region has the DNA TGTGCCAGCAGGGACCCTCAGAGATCCCATGAGCAGTTCTTC. Protein sequence: CASRDPQRSHEQFF.

The rearrangement uses TRBV29-1 and TRBJ2-1; 7 nucleotides line up with TRBD2. V shed 4 bases, J shed 8 bases, and the junction held 5 bases outside the gene matches. The length of the CDR3 is 12 residues. Germline V CDR1 and CDR2: SQVTM, ANQGSEA. The CDR3 reads CSVGGGLDEQFF. The CDR3 bases are TGCAGCGTTGGCGGGGGTCTCGATGAGCAGTTCTTC.

V gene TRBV28 combines with J gene TRBJ1-2; D might be TRBD1 (5 bases). Germline CDR1 and CDR2: MDHEN and SYDVKM. The CDR3 sequence is 15 residues long. Trimming left V 2 bases short and J 2 bases short, with 12 bases between. CDR3 in amino acids: CASSLLGQGNYGYTF. The CDR3, as DNA: TGTGCCAGCAGTTTACTGGGGCAGGGCAACTATGGCTACACCTTC.

This clone has only one observation. The chain links TRBV30 to TRBJ2-1; a possible D gene is TRBD2 (6 bases). V gave up 4 bases and J gave up 0 bases, with 10 bases separating them. Germline V gene data show CDR1 as GTSNPN and CDR2 as SVGIG (reference sequence). The CDR3 totals 14 residues. CDR3 sequence reads: CAWTSVNSYNEQFF. DNA for the CDR3: TGTGCCTGGACTAGCGTAAACTCCTACAATGAGCAGTTCTTC. The full variable domain, its missing parts supplied by reference TRBV30 and TRBJ2-1, is SQTIHQWPATLVQPVGSPLSLECTVEGTSNPNLYWYRQAAGRGLQLLFYSVGIGQISSEVPQNLSASRPQDRQFILSSKKLLLSDSGFYLCAWTSVNSYNEQFFGPGTRLTVL.

The chain recombines TRBV30 with TRBJ1-2; D gene unclear. Trimming pared 4 bases from V and 0 bases from J, leaving 6 bases between. Germline CDR1 is GTSNPN and CDR2 is SVGIG (reference sequence). The CDR3 extends over 12 amino acids. The CDR3 bases are TGTGCCTGGACAGGATCTAACTATGGCTACACCTTC. It is translated as CAWTGSNYGYTF.

The chain couples TRBV6-1 to TRBJ1-1; no clear D gene. V lost 6 bases and J 3 bases, leaving 11 bases between the germline ends. The CDR3 is 13 residues long. Germline V CDR1 and CDR2: MNHNS, SASEGT. This CDR3 is CASSPLADTEAFF. CDR3 DNA sequence: TGTGCCAGCAGCCCCCTGGCTGACACTGAAGCTTTCTTT.

This clone has only one observation. This chain connects TRBV28 to TRBJ2-1; 7 positions match TRBD2. The CDR3 is made up of 14 amino acids. Germline V CDR1 and CDR2: MDHEN, SYDVKM. V dropped 6 bases and J dropped 2; count of bases not matched to a gene: 4. The CDR3 protein is CASRTLAAYNEQFF. In DNA, the CDR3 is TGTGCCAGCAGGACCCTAGCGGCCTACAATGAGCAGTTCTTC.

J is TRBJ2-3 and V is TRBV2, with 15 bases identical to TRBD2. The CDR3 is 17 amino acids. CDR1 is SNHLY, CDR2 FYNNEI, per germline. Trimming removed 9 bases from V and 1 base from J; junction bases left unmatched: 8. The CDR3 nucleotides read TGTGCCAGTTGGACTAGCGGGGGGGCCCGGGGCACAGATACGCAGTATTTT. Translating gives CASWTSGGARGTDTQYF. The variable domain in full, completed from reference TRBV2 and TRBJ2-3, reads EPEVTQTPSHQVTQMGQEVILRCVPISNHLYFYWYRQILGQKVEFLVSFYNNEISEKSEIFDDQFSVERPDGSNFTLKIRSTKLEDSAMYFCASWTSGGARGTDTQYFGPGTRLTVL.

V usage is TRBV6-5 and J usage is TRBJ2-1; 7 bases line up with TRBD1. CDR1 and CDR2 (germline): MNHEY, SVGAGI. The CDR3 length is 15 residues. Trimming removed 6 bases from V and 4 bases from J; junction bases left unmatched: 9. CDR3 region: CASRQDREGYNEQFF. CDR3 in DNA: TGTGCCAGCAGGCAAGACAGGGAAGGGTACAATGAGCAGTTCTTC.